This TCR beta chain was sequenced for a study of T cell changes during pregnancy in multiple sclerosis. The assay was immunoSEQ multiplex PCR, and TCRdb's table has in-frame clones only and misses some. Among approximately 80,000 clones listed, about 94% were seen once. This CDR3 spans 12 amino acids. The germline CDR1 and CDR2 sequences are MNHEY and SMNVEV (reference sequence). Trimming pared 3 bases from V and 7 bases from J, leaving 4 bases between. The genes are TRBV27 and TRBJ1-6; D unclear. The sequences come from peripheral blood, collected in the third trimester of pregnancy. The origin of this receptor is a female donor with multiple sclerosis, enrolled in a pregnancy study. CDR3 DNA: TGTGCCAGCAGTTTTGAGAATTCACCCCTCCACTTT. This codes for CASSFENSPLHF.